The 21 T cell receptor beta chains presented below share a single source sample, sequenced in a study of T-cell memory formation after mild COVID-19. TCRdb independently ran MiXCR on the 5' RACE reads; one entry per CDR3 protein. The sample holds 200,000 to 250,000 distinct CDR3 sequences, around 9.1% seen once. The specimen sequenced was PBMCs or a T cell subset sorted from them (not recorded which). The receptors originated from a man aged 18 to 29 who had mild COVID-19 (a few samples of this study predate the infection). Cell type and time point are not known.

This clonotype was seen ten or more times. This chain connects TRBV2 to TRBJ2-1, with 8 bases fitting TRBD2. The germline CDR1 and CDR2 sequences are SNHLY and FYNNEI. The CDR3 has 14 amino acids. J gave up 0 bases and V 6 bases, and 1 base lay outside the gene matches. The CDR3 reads CASRLADSYNEQFF. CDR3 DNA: TGTGCCAGCAGACTAGCGGACTCCTACAATGAGCAGTTCTTC.

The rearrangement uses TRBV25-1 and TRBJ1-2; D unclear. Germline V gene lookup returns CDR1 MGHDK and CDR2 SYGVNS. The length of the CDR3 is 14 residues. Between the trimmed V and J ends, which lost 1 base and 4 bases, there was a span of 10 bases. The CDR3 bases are TGTGCCAGCAGTGAATCAGAGTACGGCTATGGCTACACCTTC. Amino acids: CASSESEYGYGYTF.

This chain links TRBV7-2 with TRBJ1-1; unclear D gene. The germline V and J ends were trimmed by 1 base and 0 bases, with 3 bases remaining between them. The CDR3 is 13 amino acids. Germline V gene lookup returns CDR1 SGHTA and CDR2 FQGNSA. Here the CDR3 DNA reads TGTGCCAGCAGCTTAGAAATGAACACTGAAGCTTTCTTT. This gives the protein CASSLEMNTEAFF.

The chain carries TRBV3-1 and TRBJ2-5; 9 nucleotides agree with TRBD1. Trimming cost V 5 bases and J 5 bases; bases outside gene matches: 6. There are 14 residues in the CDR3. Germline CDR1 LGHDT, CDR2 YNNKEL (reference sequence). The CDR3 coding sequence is TGTGCCAGCAGCGTACAGGGGGCGGGCGAGACCCAGTACTTC. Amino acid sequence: CASSVQGAGETQYF.

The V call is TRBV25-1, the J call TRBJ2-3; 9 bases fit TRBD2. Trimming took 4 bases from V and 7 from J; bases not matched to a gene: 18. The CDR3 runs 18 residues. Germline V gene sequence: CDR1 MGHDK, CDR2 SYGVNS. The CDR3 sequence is CASSALPGASGAPYTQYF. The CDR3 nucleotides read TGTGCCAGCAGTGCTCTCCCCGGGGCTAGCGGGGCACCCTATACGCAGTATTTT.

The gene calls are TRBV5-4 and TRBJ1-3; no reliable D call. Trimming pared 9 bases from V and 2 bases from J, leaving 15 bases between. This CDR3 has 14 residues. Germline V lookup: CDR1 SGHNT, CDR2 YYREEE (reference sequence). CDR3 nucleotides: TGTGCCACCTACCCTAGGGTTCCTGGAAACACCATATATTTT. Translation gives CATYPRVPGNTIYF.

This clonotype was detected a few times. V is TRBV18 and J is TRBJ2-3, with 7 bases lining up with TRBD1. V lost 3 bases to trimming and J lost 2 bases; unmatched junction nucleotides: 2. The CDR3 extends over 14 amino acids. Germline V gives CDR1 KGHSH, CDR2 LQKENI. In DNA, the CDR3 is TGTGCCAGCTCACCGCAGGGGGTCACAGATACGCAGTATTTT. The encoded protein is CASSPQGVTDTQYF.

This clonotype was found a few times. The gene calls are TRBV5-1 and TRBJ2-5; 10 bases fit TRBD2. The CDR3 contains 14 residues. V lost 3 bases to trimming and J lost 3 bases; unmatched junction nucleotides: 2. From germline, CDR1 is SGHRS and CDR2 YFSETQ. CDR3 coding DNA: TGCGCCAGCAGCTACACTAGCGGGGAAGAGACCCAGTACTTC. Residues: CASSYTSGEETQYF.

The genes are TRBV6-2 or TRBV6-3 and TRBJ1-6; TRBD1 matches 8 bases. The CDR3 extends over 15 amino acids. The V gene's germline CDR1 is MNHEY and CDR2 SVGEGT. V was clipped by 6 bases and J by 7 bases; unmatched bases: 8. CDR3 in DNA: TGTGCCAGCAGCCCAGGGACAGGTCAAAATTCACCCCTCCACTTT. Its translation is CASSPGTGQNSPLHF.

This chain's CDR3 is CASSQENLYQETQYF. The CDR3, as DNA: TGTGCCAGCAGCCAAGAGAACCTGTACCAAGAGACCCAGTACTTC. The chain has TRBV6-5 and TRBJ2-5; D not certain. The germline V and J ends were trimmed by 6 bases and 0 bases, with 14 bases remaining between them. The CDR3 runs 15 residues. Germline CDR1 is MNHEY and CDR2 is SVGAGI.

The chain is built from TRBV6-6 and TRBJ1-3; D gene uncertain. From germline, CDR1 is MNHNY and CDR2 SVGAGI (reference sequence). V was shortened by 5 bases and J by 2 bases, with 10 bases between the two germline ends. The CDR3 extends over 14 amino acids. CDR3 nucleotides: TGTGCCAGCAGTCAAACAGCGGCTGGAAACACCATATATTTT. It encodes CASSQTAAGNTIYF.

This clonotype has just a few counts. CDR3 DNA: TGTGCCAGCAGTTACAGCGGCCGGAACTATGGCTACACCTTC. Its protein product is CASSYSGRNYGYTF. V and J are TRBV6-2 or TRBV6-3 and TRBJ1-2, with D hard to call. Germline V gene sequence: CDR1 MNHEY, CDR2 SVGEGT. The CDR3 has 14 residues. V was cut by 2 bases and J by 2 bases, with 9 bases left in between.

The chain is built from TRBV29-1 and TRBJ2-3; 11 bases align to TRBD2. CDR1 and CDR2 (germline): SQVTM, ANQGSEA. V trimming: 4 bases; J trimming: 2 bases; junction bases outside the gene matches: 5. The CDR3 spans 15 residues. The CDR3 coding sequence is TGCAGCGTTGCTTCGACTAGCGGGGACACAGATACGCAGTATTTT. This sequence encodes CSVASTSGDTDTQYF.

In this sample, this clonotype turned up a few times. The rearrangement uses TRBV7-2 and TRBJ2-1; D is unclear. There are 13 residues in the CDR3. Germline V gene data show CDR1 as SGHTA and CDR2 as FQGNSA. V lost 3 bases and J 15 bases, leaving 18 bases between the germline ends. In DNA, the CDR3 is TGTGCCAGCAGCTTCGCTATCGATGCCGTTCGGTTCTTC. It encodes CASSFAIDAVRFF.

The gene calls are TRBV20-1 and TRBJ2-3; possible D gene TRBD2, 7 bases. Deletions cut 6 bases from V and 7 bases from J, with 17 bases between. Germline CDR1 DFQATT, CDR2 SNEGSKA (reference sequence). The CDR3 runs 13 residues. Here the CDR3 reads CSAKTGGGYTQYF. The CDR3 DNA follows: TGCAGTGCCAAAACGGGGGGCGGCTATACGCAGTATTTT.

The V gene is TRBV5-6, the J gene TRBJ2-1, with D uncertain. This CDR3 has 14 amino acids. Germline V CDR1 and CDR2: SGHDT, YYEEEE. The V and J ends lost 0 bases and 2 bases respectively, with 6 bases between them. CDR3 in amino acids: CASSLDITYNEQFF. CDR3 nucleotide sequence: TGTGCCAGCAGCTTGGACATTACCTACAATGAGCAGTTCTTC.

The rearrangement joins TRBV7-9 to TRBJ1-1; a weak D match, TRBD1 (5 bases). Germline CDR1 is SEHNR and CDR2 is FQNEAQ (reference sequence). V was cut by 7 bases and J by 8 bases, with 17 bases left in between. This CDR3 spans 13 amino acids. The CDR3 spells CASMLTRGQEAFF. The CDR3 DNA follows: TGTGCCAGCATGCTTACCCGGGGCCAGGAAGCTTTCTTT.

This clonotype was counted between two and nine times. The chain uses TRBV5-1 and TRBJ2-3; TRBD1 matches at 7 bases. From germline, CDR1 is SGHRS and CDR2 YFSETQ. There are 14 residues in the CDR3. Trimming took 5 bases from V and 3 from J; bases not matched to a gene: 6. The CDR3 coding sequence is TGCGCCAGCAGAACCGGGACAGAGACAGATACGCAGTATTTT. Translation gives CASRTGTETDTQYF.

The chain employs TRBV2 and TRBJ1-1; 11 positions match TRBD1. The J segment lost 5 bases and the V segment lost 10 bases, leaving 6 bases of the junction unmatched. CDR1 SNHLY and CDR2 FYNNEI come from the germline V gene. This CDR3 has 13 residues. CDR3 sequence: CAIRTGGRTEAFF. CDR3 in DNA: TGTGCCATCCGGACAGGGGGCCGTACTGAAGCTTTCTTT.

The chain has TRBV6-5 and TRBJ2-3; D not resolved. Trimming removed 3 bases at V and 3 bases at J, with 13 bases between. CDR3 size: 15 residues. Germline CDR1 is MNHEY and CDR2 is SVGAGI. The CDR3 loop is CASSYAWTDTDTQYF. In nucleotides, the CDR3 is TGTGCCAGCAGTTATGCTTGGACCGATACAGATACGCAGTATTTT.

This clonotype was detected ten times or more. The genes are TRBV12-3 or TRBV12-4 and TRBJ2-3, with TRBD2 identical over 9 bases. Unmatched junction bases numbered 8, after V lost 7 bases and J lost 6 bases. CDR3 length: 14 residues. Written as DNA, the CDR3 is TGTGCCAGCACCACAAGGGCGGGAGGGGATACGCAGTATTTT. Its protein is CASTTRAGGDTQYF.